These 30 T cell receptor beta chains were all obtained from the same sample, sequenced in a study of identical twins. MiXCR was run by TCRdb on the 5' RACE reads, yielding one entry per CDR3 protein. The sample holds 410,000 or so distinct CDR3 sequences, 15% to 20% seen once. Material: naive T cells sorted from blood. Every receptor here comes from a man over 45 in good health.

This clonotype has at least ten counts. The chain combines TRBV20-1 with TRBJ2-7, with 7 bases fitting TRBD1. The V gene end was trimmed by 5 bases and the J gene end by 4 bases; junction bases not matched to a gene: 8. This CDR3 is built from 13 residues. Germline values: CDR1 DFQATT, CDR2 SNEGSKA (reference sequence). CDR3 loop: CSASRGRGYEQYF. CDR3 bases: TGCAGTGCTTCAAGGGGGCGCGGTTACGAGCAGTACTTC.

This sequence joins TRBV5-1 and TRBJ1-1, with 8 bases aligning to TRBD1. J was trimmed by 2 bases and V by 2 bases; bases with no gene match: 11. Germline V CDR1 and CDR2: SGHRS, YFSETQ. The CDR3 has 17 residues. CDR3 bases: TGCGCCAGCAGCTTCAATCCTACAGGGGGAGGCAACACTGAAGCTTTCTTT. Amino acids: CASSFNPTGGGNTEAFF. Full variable domain (rest looked up from reference TRBV5-1 and TRBJ1-1): KAGVTQTPRYLIKTRGQQVTLSCSPISGHRSVSWYQQTPGQGLQFLFEYFSETQRNKGNFPGRFSGRQFSNSRSEMNVSTLELGDSALYLCASSFNPTGGGNTEAFFGQGTRLTVV.

The chain recombines TRBV18 with TRBJ2-3, with 10 bases aligning to TRBD1. Germline loops: CDR1 KGHSH, CDR2 LQKENI. CDR3 length: 16 amino acids. Germline trimming cut 4 bases from V and 3 bases from J; bases unmatched to any gene: 7. This CDR3 is CASSLTPGQGTDTQYF. CDR3 DNA: TGTGCCAGCTCACTCACTCCGGGACAGGGGACAGATACGCAGTATTTT.

This clonotype has a count of ten or more. This may be a read error: a much more frequent sequence differs by one nucleotide. J is TRBJ1-5 and V is TRBV6-2 or TRBV6-3; 9 nucleotides agree with TRBD1. The CDR3 contains 14 residues. The V and J ends lost 6 bases and 4 bases, in that order; junction bases with no gene match: 4. The germline CDR1 and CDR2 sequences are MNHEY and SVGEGT. The CDR3 protein is CASSFGQGNQPQHF. In DNA, the CDR3 is TGTGCCAGCAGCTTCGGACAGGGGAATCAGCCCCAGCATTTT.

The V gene is TRBV7-9, the J gene TRBJ2-3; 9 bases are a match to TRBD2. The CDR3 extends over 16 amino acids. V gave up 5 bases and J gave up 7 bases; unmatched junction bases: 13. The germline gives CDR1 SEHNR, CDR2 FQNEAQ (reference sequence). The CDR3, as DNA: TGTGCCAGCAGCCCGCCTCCTAGCGGGACGACCAATACGCAGTATTTT. It yields the protein CASSPPPSGTTNTQYF.

Here the CDR3 DNA reads TGTGCCAGTATTGACGCGCGGGAGGGCTACAATGAGCAGTTCTTC. This codes for CASIDAREGYNEQFF. The rearrangement joins TRBV19 to TRBJ2-1; 9 positions match TRBD2. Germline V lookup: CDR1 LNHDA, CDR2 SQIVND (reference sequence). The CDR3 totals 15 residues. The V segment lost 7 bases and the J segment 3 bases; nucleotides outside the gene matches: 7.

This clonotype was seen a few times. The CDR3 DNA reads TGCAGTGCTAGGGGGGTACGTACTGAAGCTTTCTTT. Its translation: CSARGVRTEAFF. This chain uses TRBV20-1 with TRBJ1-1; D possibly corresponds to TRBD1 (5 bases). Germline V gene lookup returns CDR1 DFQATT and CDR2 SNEGSKA (reference sequence). This CDR3 is 12 amino acids long. Trimming left V 3 bases short and J 5 bases short, with 10 bases between.

On this clonotype: A much larger clone differs by one base, so this may be a read error. The V and J genes are TRBV19 and TRBJ1-1; D is unresolved. The germline V gene has CDR1 LNHDA and CDR2 SQIVND (reference sequence). The CDR3 is 13 residues long. CDR3 sequence reads: CGSTWRVDTEAFF. The CDR3 coding sequence is TGTGGCAGTACTTGGAGGGTGGACACTGAAGCTTTCTTT.

This clonotype was found many times. The J gene is TRBJ2-7, the V gene TRBV20-1, with D perhaps TRBD1 (6 bases). The CDR3 length is 14 residues. Germline V gives CDR1 DFQATT, CDR2 SNEGSKA (reference sequence). The ends were cut back, 5 bases at V and 2 bases at J, with 16 bases in the middle. The CDR3 sequence: CSAPDSGHTYEQYF. The CDR3 DNA is TGCAGTGCTCCTGACTCGGGACACACCTACGAGCAGTACTTC.

This clonotype has at least ten counts. The genes are TRBV6-1 and TRBJ2-3, with 10 bases fitting TRBD1. The CDR3 consists of 15 residues. Germline V gives CDR1 MNHNS, CDR2 SASEGT. V was clipped by 6 bases and J by 0 bases; unmatched bases: 3. The CDR3 nucleotides read TGTGCCAGCAGGAGGGACAGGGGAAGCACAGATACGCAGTATTTT. Protein product: CASRRDRGSTDTQYF.

This clonotype was seen ten or more times. The chain couples TRBV5-1 to TRBJ2-7, with TRBD2 identical over 14 bases. Trimming cost V 5 bases and J 5 bases; bases outside gene matches: 9. Germline CDR1 reads SGHRS; CDR2 reads YFSETQ. The CDR3 length is 16 residues. The CDR3 coding sequence is TGCGCCAGCAGGCCCCCGGGACTAGCGGGAGACCACGAGCAGTACTTC. Residues: CASRPPGLAGDHEQYF.

There are many counts of this clonotype. The CDR3 is CASSFYVNQPQHF. The CDR3 region has the DNA TGTGCCAGCAGCTTTTATGTCAATCAGCCCCAGCATTTT. This chain joins TRBV5-5 and TRBJ1-5; D unresolved. This CDR3 has 13 residues. CDR1 SGHKS and CDR2 YYEKEE come from the germline V gene (reference sequence). Between the trimmed V and J ends, which lost 2 bases and 3 bases, there was a span of 6 bases.

The chain uses TRBV5-1 and TRBJ2-7; D is uncertain. The CDR3 is 14 amino acids. Germline V CDR1 and CDR2: SGHRS, YFSETQ. V dropped 0 bases and J dropped 3 bases, with 10 bases sitting between them. The chain's CDR3 is CASSLEETSYEQYF. Written as DNA, the CDR3 is TGCGCCAGCAGCTTGGAGGAGACCAGCTACGAGCAGTACTTC.

This clonotype was seen a handful of times. The rearrangement uses TRBV20-1 and TRBJ2-7; 8 bases are shared with TRBD2. CDR1 is DFQATT and CDR2 is SNEGSKA in the germline V gene (reference sequence). This CDR3 region has 17 residues. After removal of 1 base from V and 6 bases from J, the junction contained 17 bases not matched to a gene. CDR3 in amino acids: CSARGPAVSGRISEQYF. In DNA form, the CDR3 reads TGCAGTGCTAGAGGCCCAGCTGTCAGCGGGAGAATCAGCGAGCAGTACTTC.

The V gene is TRBV9, the J gene TRBJ1-2; 8 bases fit TRBD1. CDR3 size: 15 residues. The V and J ends lost 0 bases and 4 bases, in that order; junction bases with no gene match: 5. CDR1 and CDR2 (germline): SGDLS, YYNGEE. CDR3 DNA: TGTGCCAGCAGCGTAGCTACAGGGGGTACCTATGGCTACACCTTC. As protein: CASSVATGGTYGYTF.

There are many counts of this clonotype. This chain connects TRBV7-9 to TRBJ2-7; no clear D. Trimming stripped 4 bases from V and 2 bases from J, with 9 bases between. The CDR3 covers 13 residues. Germline V lookup: CDR1 SEHNR, CDR2 FQNEAQ (reference sequence). The DNA for the CDR3 is TGTGCCAGCAGCTCGTCAAATGCCTACGAGCAGTACTTC. Its translation: CASSSSNAYEQYF.

This clonotype showed up many times. This chain joins TRBV20-1 and TRBJ1-4; unclear D gene. This CDR3 contains 15 residues. V lost 6 bases and J lost 3, with 17 bases in between. In germline, CDR1 is DFQATT, CDR2 SNEGSKA (reference sequence). The CDR3 DNA follows: TGCAGTGCAGACCTACCCCCCGGGTCTAATGAAAAACTGTTTTTT. Its protein product is CSADLPPGSNEKLFF.

The chain employs TRBV29-1 and TRBJ2-7, with 12 bases matching TRBD2. Germline CDR1 SQVTM, CDR2 ANQGSEA. V gave up 6 bases and J gave up 7 bases; unmatched junction bases: 10. The CDR3 contains 14 residues. The CDR3 DNA sequence: TGCAGCGTGGGGTGGACTAGCGGGACCGATGAGCAGTACTTC. This encodes CSVGWTSGTDEQYF.

The CDR3 reads CATSREILGGDSPLHF. In DNA form, the CDR3 reads TGTGCCACCAGCAGAGAGATCTTGGGGGGCGATTCACCCCTCCACTTT. The chain couples TRBV15 to TRBJ1-6, with D possibly being TRBD1 (6 bases). The CDR3 is 16 amino acids. V was cut by 0 bases and J by 8 bases, with 14 bases left in between. Per the germline V gene, CDR1 is LNHNV and CDR2 is YYDKDF (reference sequence).

This clonotype showed up many times. This sequence joins TRBV29-1 and TRBJ2-4; 7 positions agree with TRBD1. The V gene end was trimmed by 4 bases and the J gene end by 9 bases; junction bases not matched to a gene: 3. The germline gives CDR1 SQVTM, CDR2 ANQGSEA. CDR3 length: 11 residues. CDR3 sequence reads: CSVGDRAIQYF. In nucleotides, the CDR3 is TGCAGCGTTGGAGACAGGGCCATTCAGTACTTC.

The rearrangement uses TRBV11-1 and TRBJ1-2; 8 positions match TRBD1. The J segment lost 5 bases and the V segment lost 4 bases, leaving 21 bases of the junction unmatched. Germline V CDR1 and CDR2: SGHAT, FQDESV (reference sequence). CDR3 length: 19 amino acids. The CDR3 DNA reads TGTGCCAGCAGCTCCAGCAACCCCCGCACCGGGACAGGAACTTATGGCTACACCTTC. It encodes CASSSSNPRTGTGTYGYTF. The variable domain in full, with the rest retrieved from reference TRBV11-1 and TRBJ1-2, is EAEVAQSPRYKITEKSQAVAFWCDPISGHATLYWYRQILGQGPELLVQFQDESVVDDSQLPKDRFSAERLKGVDSTLKIQPAELGDSAMYLCASSSSNPRTGTGTYGYTFGSGTRLTVV.

This clonotype was detected many times. The chain links TRBV10-3 to TRBJ2-7, with D perhaps matching TRBD1 or TRBD2 (7 bases each). Germline assignment: CDR1 ENHRY and CDR2 SYGVKD. The V end was cut by 7 bases, the J end by 3 bases, with 13 bases between. CDR3 length: 13 residues. CDR3 loop: CAITGGTDYEQYF. The DNA of the CDR3 is TGTGCCATCACCGGGGGGACAGACTACGAGCAGTACTTC.

This clonotype was counted many times. This chain connects TRBV12-3 or TRBV12-4 to TRBJ2-7; unclear D gene. This CDR3 comprises 15 residues. V lost 6 bases and J lost 4, with 19 bases in between. The CDR3 sequence: CASSERPQIGYEQYF. The CDR3 nucleotides read TGTGCCAGCAGCGAAAGACCCCAGATCGGTTACGAGCAGTACTTC.

As concerns this clonotype: One end of the junction does not line up with germline, which may come from a read error. J is TRBJ2-1 and V is TRBV20-1; 7 nucleotides match TRBD1. This CDR3 region has 18 residues. Germline CDR1 is DFQATT and CDR2 is SNEGSKA (reference sequence). CDR3 amino acids: CSASDPTNRGFSYIEQFF. In DNA, the CDR3 is TGCAGTGCTAGCGACCCCACTAACAGGGGCTTCTCCTACATTGAGCAGTTCTTC.

This clonotype occurred a few times. The rearrangement links TRBV10-3 to TRBJ2-7, with 9 bases that match TRBD2. In germline, CDR1 is ENHRY, CDR2 SYGVKD. The CDR3 is 16 residues long. The J segment lost 3 bases and the V segment lost 4 bases, leaving 10 bases of the junction unmatched. CDR3 DNA: TGTGCCATCAGTGCGGCTACTAGCGGGTACAACTACGAGCAGTACTTC. Amino acid sequence: CAISAATSGYNYEQYF.

In its sample, this clonotype was seen many times. The chain is built from TRBV10-3 and TRBJ2-2, with a possible D match to TRBD2 (5 bases). V was shortened by 11 bases and J by 0 bases, with 19 bases between the two germline ends. This CDR3 is built from 16 residues. CDR1 is ENHRY and CDR2 is SYGVKD in the germline V gene. CDR3 bases: TGTGCCGCGTACTCGTACGGGGTTTCGAACACCGGGGAGCTGTTTTTT. Protein: CAAYSYGVSNTGELFF.

The table lists this clonotype with a few counts. The V gene is TRBV5-1, the J gene TRBJ2-1; TRBD2 matches at 10 bases. The trim removed 0 bases at V and 6 bases at J, leaving 9 bases unmatched. Germline V CDR1 and CDR2: SGHRS, YFSETQ. This CDR3 is 17 amino acids long. This CDR3 reads CASSLERGGDSGNEQFF. In DNA form, the CDR3 reads TGCGCCAGCAGCTTGGAGCGGGGGGGGGATTCCGGCAATGAGCAGTTCTTC.

This clonotype was observed many times. The J gene is TRBJ2-7, the V gene TRBV6-2 or TRBV6-3, with a weak D call TRBD2 (7 bases). This CDR3 has 14 residues. The germline V and J ends were trimmed by 2 bases and 3 bases, with 11 bases remaining between them. Per the germline V gene, CDR1 is MNHEY and CDR2 is SVGEGT. The CDR3 nucleotides read TGTGCCAGCAGTTACGGGGGGGCTAACTACGAGCAGTACTTC. Residues: CASSYGGANYEQYF.

This clonotype was seen more than once but under ten times. The V and J genes are TRBV5-5 and TRBJ2-7; D may be TRBD1 (5 bases). Trimming stripped 1 base from V and 7 bases from J, with 12 bases between. Germline CDR1 and CDR2: SGHKS and YYEKEE (reference sequence). This CDR3 has 13 residues. Written as DNA, the CDR3 is TGTGCCAGCAGCTTGCGGACACTGGAAGAGCAGTACTTC. Protein product: CASSLRTLEEQYF.

V usage is TRBV7-9 and J usage is TRBJ2-4, with D uncertain. Deletions cut 5 bases from V and 1 base from J, with 15 bases between. CDR3 size: 16 residues. The germline CDR1 and CDR2 sequences are SEHNR and FQNEAQ (reference sequence). The CDR3 nucleotides read TGTGCCAGCAGCGTAGTCCGAGGTAGCGCCAAAAACATTCAGTACTTC. It specifies CASSVVRGSAKNIQYF.